Below, 28 T cell receptor beta chains from the same sample are listed, as sequenced in a study of blood T cell repertoires in COVID-19. Some clones are missing from TCRdb's copy, which holds only in-frame ones; the method was immunoSEQ multiplex PCR. The table has approximately 230,000 clones, roughly three quarters seen once; the top ten hold about 4%. Input material: peripheral blood. These receptors all stem from a woman in her thirties or forties with active or convalescent COVID-19.

V gene TRBV28 combines with J gene TRBJ1-5, with 10 positions matching TRBD1. With 3 bases clipped from V and 6 bases from J, the junction kept 5 bases outside the gene matches. CDR3 size: 15 residues. Looked up from germline, CDR1 is MDHEN and CDR2 is SYDVKM. Here the CDR3 reads CASSFPGQGGQPQHF. DNA of the CDR3: TGTGCCAGCAGTTTCCCCGGACAGGGGGGTCAGCCCCAGCATTTT.

V gene TRBV5-1 combines with J gene TRBJ2-2; D is possibly TRBD1 (6 bases). With 6 bases removed from V and 0 bases from J, the gap between germline ends came to 12 bases. CDR1 SGHRS and CDR2 YFSETQ come from the germline V gene. The CDR3 sequence is 15 residues long. The CDR3: CASTFGGANTGELFF. CDR3 DNA sequence: TGCGCCAGCACCTTTGGGGGCGCGAACACCGGGGAGCTGTTTTTT.

V usage is TRBV7-9 and J usage is TRBJ1-2, with 7 bases fitting TRBD1. The germline V gene has CDR1 SEHNR and CDR2 FQNEAQ (reference sequence). This CDR3 is 14 amino acids long. With 5 bases clipped from V and 2 bases from J, the junction kept 5 bases outside the gene matches. The CDR3 loop is CASSKGQTNYGYTF. CDR3 DNA: TGTGCCAGCAGCAAGGGACAGACAAACTATGGCTACACCTTC.

This clone was detected once. The CDR3 nucleotides read TGCGCCAGCAGCTTGGTAGGGGTCGGTTACAATGAGCAGTTCTTC. Its protein is CASSLVGVGYNEQFF. This chain joins TRBV5-1 and TRBJ2-1; maybe TRBD1 (5 bases). The CDR3 totals 15 residues. The germline CDR1 and CDR2 sequences are SGHRS and YFSETQ. V lost 0 bases and J lost 4, with 11 bases in between.

The rearrangement joins TRBV27 to TRBJ1-3; 8 bases fit TRBD1. This CDR3 is built from 15 residues. Trimming at V came to 8 bases and at J to 2 bases, leaving 8 bases not matched to a gene. CDR1 and CDR2 (germline): MNHEY, SMNVEV (reference sequence). The CDR3 region has the DNA TGTGCCAGCTCACACCAGGGGGCTGCTGGAAACACCATATATTTT. It codes for CASSHQGAAGNTIYF.

The rearrangement uses TRBV15 and TRBJ2-5; D perhaps matches TRBD2 (5 bases). Germline CDR1 and CDR2: LNHNV and YYDKDF (reference sequence). V dropped 5 bases and J dropped 3 bases, with 13 bases sitting between them. The CDR3 is made up of 14 amino acids. CDR3 residues: CATSPGLAEETQYF. The CDR3 DNA sequence: TGTGCCACCAGCCCCGGGCTAGCTGAAGAGACCCAGTACTTC. Full variable domain (outside the CDR3, taken from reference TRBV15 and TRBJ2-5): DAMVIQNPRYQVTQFGKPVTLSCSQTLNHNVMYWYQQKSSQAPKLLFHYYDKDFNNEADTPDNFQSRRPNTSFCFLDIRSPGLGDTAMYLCATSPGLAEETQYFGPGTRLLVL.

J is TRBJ1-6 and V is TRBV19; 8 nucleotides agree with TRBD1. Trimming at V came to 5 bases and at J to 8 bases, leaving 11 bases not matched to a gene. CDR3 length: 16 residues. Germline V gene sequence: CDR1 LNHDA, CDR2 SQIVND (reference sequence). In DNA, the CDR3 is TGTGCCAGTAGTGAACAGGGGGTGGTTTTGCATTCACCCCTCCACTTT. This translates into CASSEQGVVLHSPLHF. The variable domain in full, with the rest retrieved from reference TRBV19 and TRBJ1-6, is DGGITQSPKYLFRKEGQNVTLSCEQNLNHDAMYWYRQDPGQGLRLIYYSQIVNDFQKGDIAEGYSVSREKKESFPLTVTSAQKNPTAFYLCASSEQGVVLHSPLHFGNGTRLTVT.

Points on this clone: An end of the junction does not agree with germline; a read error may underlie this. The chain carries TRBV7-7 and TRBJ2-1; 8 bases match TRBD1. CDR3 length: 15 residues. Germline loops: CDR1 SSHAT, CDR2 FNYEAQ (reference sequence). The CDR3 sequence: CASSYAPTGDNEQFF. As DNA, the CDR3 is TGTGCTAGCAGCTACGCGCCGACAGGGGACAATGAGCAGTTCTTC. Variable domain in full (rest from reference TRBV7-7 and TRBJ2-1): GAGVSQSPRYKVTKRGQDVTLRCDPISSHATLYWYQQALGQGPEFLTYFNYEAQPDKSGLPSDRFSAERPEGSISTLTIQRTEQRDSAMYRCASSYAPTGDNEQFFGPGTRLTVL.

The V gene is TRBV5-1, the J gene TRBJ2-7; 9 bases align to TRBD1. V dropped 1 base and J dropped 2; count of bases not matched to a gene: 10. The germline V gene encodes CDR1 SGHRS and CDR2 YFSETQ. The CDR3 spans 17 residues. The CDR3 reads CASSLNAGTGSTYEQYF. CDR3 DNA: TGCGCCAGCAGCTTGAATGCCGGGACAGGGAGTACCTACGAGCAGTACTTC.

This rearrangement joins TRBV30 to TRBJ1-1; D gene ambiguous. From germline, CDR1 is GTSNPN and CDR2 SVGIG (reference sequence). The ends were cut back, 6 bases at V and 13 bases at J, with 15 bases in the middle. CDR3 length: 10 amino acids. The CDR3 region has the DNA TGTGCCTGCTATCAACGGGGAAGTTTCTTT. Encoded protein: CACYQRGSFF.

The V and J genes are TRBV6-4 and TRBJ2-1; the match to TRBD1 covers 7 bases. Germline CDR1 MRHNA, CDR2 SNTAGT. V dropped 2 bases and J dropped 3; count of bases not matched to a gene: 4. This CDR3 contains 15 residues. CDR3 coding DNA: TGTGCCAGCAGTGACACAGGGGAAATCTACAATGAGCAGTTCTTC. It encodes CASSDTGEIYNEQFF.

The chain combines TRBV12-3 or TRBV12-4 with TRBJ2-1; 8 bases fit TRBD2. The CDR3 sequence is 13 residues long. V shed 5 bases, J shed 7 bases, and the junction held 4 bases outside the gene matches. In DNA form, the CDR3 reads TGTGCCAGCAGTCCCGGGGGGGGGAATGAGCAGTTCTTC. Translating it yields CASSPGGGNEQFF.

The chain recombines TRBV30 with TRBJ1-2; D uncertain. Germline values: CDR1 GTSNPN, CDR2 SVGIG (reference sequence). V was trimmed by 2 bases and J by 3 bases, leaving 10 bases between them. The CDR3 loop spans 13 amino acids. The CDR3 region has the DNA TGTGCCTGGAGTCAGTCGCGGGACTATGGCTACACCTTC. Amino acids: CAWSQSRDYGYTF.

This clone occurred once. V is TRBV28 and J is TRBJ1-2; D not resolved. Between the trimmed V and J ends, which lost 5 bases and 5 bases, there was a span of 15 bases. CDR1 MDHEN and CDR2 SYDVKM come from the germline V gene. CDR3 length equals 14 residues. The CDR3 loop reads CASSPNLRTYGYTF. CDR3 coding DNA: TGTGCCAGCAGTCCCAATCTGCGGACTTATGGCTACACCTTC.

This clone was counted a single time. The genes are TRBV28 and TRBJ1-5; perhaps TRBD1 as D (6 bases). Germline assignment: CDR1 MDHEN and CDR2 SYDVKM. V was cut by 6 bases and J by 5 bases, with 17 bases left in between. This CDR3 contains 15 residues. CDR3 sequence: CASSKRGQRHQPQHF. Written as DNA, the CDR3 is TGTGCCAGCAGCAAAAGGGGACAAAGGCATCAGCCCCAGCATTTT.

CDR3 in DNA: TGTGCCAGCAGCTCCGACGGGGGACCCCAGTACTTC. It specifies CASSSDGGPQYF. The chain links TRBV9 to TRBJ2-5; a weak D match, TRBD2 (6 bases). The CDR3 is 12 residues long. Germline lookup yields CDR1 SGDLS and CDR2 YYNGEE. V lost 4 bases, J lost 9 bases, and 13 bases lay in between.

V usage is TRBV5-5 and J usage is TRBJ2-1; a possible D gene is TRBD1 (5 bases). The length of the CDR3 is 15 residues. Trimming removed 0 bases from V and 1 base from J, with 8 bases in between. CDR1 is SGHKS and CDR2 is YYEKEE in the germline V gene (reference sequence). The CDR3 region is CASSLGQGSYNEQFF. In nucleotides, the CDR3 is TGTGCCAGCAGCTTGGGCCAGGGTTCCTACAATGAGCAGTTCTTC.

This clone has ten or more counts. The rearrangement links TRBV10-3 to TRBJ2-5; weak D call: TRBD2 (7 bases). Germline CDR1 and CDR2: ENHRY and SYGVKD. The V end was cut by 3 bases, the J end by 1 base, with 15 bases between. The CDR3 extends over 16 amino acids. Here the CDR3 reads CAISDLGAGAQETQYF. The CDR3 coding sequence is TGTGCCATCAGTGACCTCGGGGCGGGGGCCCAAGAGACCCAGTACTTC.

The chain couples TRBV24-1 to TRBJ1-2, with 9 bases that match TRBD1. The length of the CDR3 is 17 residues. Germline-derived CDR1 and CDR2 are KGHDR and SFDVKD. V was pared by 4 bases and J by 3 bases, with 11 bases of the junction left unmatched. The CDR3, as DNA: TGTGCCACCAGTGACTTCGGGACAGGGAAAGGGGACTATGGCTACACCTTC. Its translation: CATSDFGTGKGDYGYTF.

This clone was observed once. The rearrangement links TRBV27 to TRBJ2-7; tentative D call: TRBD2 (6 bases). V lost 5 bases to trimming and J lost 5 bases, with 25 bases between them. Germline CDR1 reads MNHEY; CDR2 reads SMNVEV (reference sequence). This CDR3 is built from 17 residues. CDR3 sequence: CASSDTTGGACPNEQYV. The CDR3 region has the DNA TGTGCCAGCAGTGATACTACCGGCGGGGCGTGCCCCAACGAGCAGTACGTC.

The rearrangement joins TRBV6-1 to TRBJ2-3, with D possibly TRBD1 on 6 matching bases. The germline V gene has CDR1 MNHNS and CDR2 SASEGT. The CDR3 is made up of 13 amino acids. Trimming left V 3 bases short and J 8 bases short, with 12 bases between. This CDR3 is CASSEGTPGTQYF. CDR3 nucleotide sequence: TGTGCCAGCAGTGAGGGGACACCAGGTACGCAGTATTTT.

A single count supports this clone. The chain recombines TRBV19 with TRBJ1-4; 8 bases agree with TRBD1. Germline V gene lookup returns CDR1 LNHDA and CDR2 SQIVND (reference sequence). V shed 5 bases, J shed 0 bases, and the junction held 14 bases outside the gene matches. CDR3 length: 19 residues. Here the CDR3 DNA reads TGTGCCAGTAGTCCGCGACAGGGGTCCGGATTTGCAACTAATGAAAAACTGTTTTTT. This gives the protein CASSPRQGSGFATNEKLFF.

This clone has just a few counts. The V gene is TRBV28, the J gene TRBJ2-1; possibly TRBD2 for D (5 bases). The germline V gene encodes CDR1 MDHEN and CDR2 SYDVKM. CDR3 length: 14 amino acids. The V gene lost 9 bases and the J gene lost 2 bases, with 14 bases spanning the gap. The CDR3 region is CASRGGSTYNEQFF. CDR3 coding DNA: TGTGCCAGTCGAGGCGGGTCTACCTACAATGAGCAGTTCTTC.

In its sample, this clone was seen once. The gene calls are TRBV6-5 and TRBJ2-3; D is possibly TRBD2 (6 bases). Germline values: CDR1 MNHEY, CDR2 SVGAGI. This CDR3 has 15 residues. The ends were cut back, 8 bases at V and 1 base at J, with 16 bases in the middle. The CDR3 DNA reads as TGTGCCAGCCTGGAAGGGGAGGTCGGCACAGATACGCAGTATTTT. This sequence encodes CASLEGEVGTDTQYF.

In this sample, this clone turned up a few times. The V gene is TRBV27, the J gene TRBJ1-5, with 9 bases that match TRBD1. CDR1 and CDR2 from the germline V gene are MNHEY and SMNVEV (reference sequence). CDR3 length: 15 residues. V lost 5 bases, J lost 4 bases, and 6 bases stayed unmatched. CDR3 loop: CASSPGQGTNQPQHF. The CDR3 region has the DNA TGTGCCAGCAGTCCCGGACAGGGGACAAATCAGCCCCAGCATTTT.

The rearrangement uses TRBV2 and TRBJ2-2; 10 bases line up with TRBD1. This CDR3 is built from 15 residues. Trimming at V came to 7 bases and at J to 4 bases, leaving 6 bases not matched to a gene. Germline CDR1 reads SNHLY; CDR2 reads FYNNEI. The CDR3 DNA reads TGTGCCAGCACAGGACAGGGGGGGTTCACCGGGGAGCTGTTTTTT. Amino acids: CASTGQGGFTGELFF. The full variable domain, in which reference TRBV2 and TRBJ2-2 provide the parts outside the CDR3, is EPEVTQTPSHQVTQMGQEVILRCVPISNHLYFYWYRQILGQKVEFLVSFYNNEISEKSEIFDDQFSVERPDGSNFTLKIRSTKLEDSAMYFCASTGQGGFTGELFFGEGSRLTVL.

The chain links TRBV30 to TRBJ1-3; no reliable D call. There are 12 residues in the CDR3. Germline lookup yields CDR1 GTSNPN and CDR2 SVGIG (reference sequence). Between the trimmed V and J ends, which lost 5 bases and 4 bases, there was a span of 9 bases. The CDR3 reads CAWGLSGNTIYF. The CDR3 region has the DNA TGTGCCTGGGGGTTGAGCGGAAACACCATATATTTT.

The J gene is TRBJ2-7, the V gene TRBV11-2, with 10 nucleotides matching TRBD1. V shed 5 bases and J 5 bases; nucleotides not matched to a gene: 3. Germline V gene lookup returns CDR1 SGHAT and CDR2 FQNNGV. The CDR3 is 13 amino acids. The CDR3, as DNA: TGTGCCAGCAGCGGGGACAGGGGTCACGAGCAGTACTTC. Its protein is CASSGDRGHEQYF.